This T cell receptor beta chain is from a study of T cells in narcolepsy. Findings and caveats of the study: Blood of same and different patients, but not healthy controls, reportedly held recurring autoreactive clonotypes.

The CDR3 runs to 14 residues. Trimming cost V 6 bases and J 10 bases; bases outside gene matches: 8. From germline, CDR1 is MRHNA and CDR2 SNTAGT. Clones were read by immunoSEQ multiplex PCR, and TCRdb kept only the in-frame ones, dropping some. Of roughly 16,000 clones listed, 85% are singletons. This clone is a singleton in its sample. Its cognate antigen is unknown. This TCR came from a human donor in good health. Material: memory (CD45RA-) CD4+ T cells from blood. The rearrangement links TRBV6-4 to TRBJ2-1, with 11 bases identical to TRBD1. The DNA of the CDR3 is TGTGCCAGCAGCCCCGGGACAGGGGGTAGGGAGCAGTTCTTC. Translated: CASSPGTGGREQFF.